Reported below is one T cell receptor beta chain. Its antigen is unidentified. Sequenced by immunoSEQ multiplex PCR; TCRdb stores in-frame clones only, minus some. The top ten clones hold 20% to 30% of a sample with around 53,000 clones, 50% to 70% of them seen once. This record comes from a study of cytotoxic CD8 clonotypes in ibrutinib-treated CLL. Looking at the study overall: The subjects consisted of roughly twelve relapsed/refractory and fewer than 16 treatment-naive individuals, with some 17 IGHV unmutated. General study results and limits: Sustained-remission and progressing patients had different sampling times. Rare overall, public clonotypes shrank or held steady under therapy.

The CDR3 is 16 amino acids. J lost 7 bases, V lost 5 bases, and 14 bases had no gene match. Germline values: CDR1 SGHAT, CDR2 FQNNGV. This TCR was sampled from a human donor with chronic lymphocytic leukemia. The specimen was PBMCs, collected at disease progression, from a patient treated with ibrutinib. This rearrangement joins TRBV11-2 to TRBJ2-5; the match to TRBD2 covers 9 bases. CDR3 DNA sequence: TGTGCCAGCAGCCCGGTTTTCGGGACTAGCTCGATGACCCAGTACTTC. This gives the protein CASSPVFGTSSMTQYF. Combining the CDR3 with reference TRBV11-2 and TRBJ2-5 gives the whole variable domain EAGVAQSPRYKIIEKRQSVAFWCNPISGHATLYWYQQILGQGPKLLIQFQNNGVVDDSQLPKDRFSAERLKGVDSTLKIQPAKLEDSAVYLCASSPVFGTSSMTQYFGPGTRLLVL.